A selection of T cell receptor beta chains follows, all from one sample in a study of cytomegalovirus exposure and HLA in healthy donors. Clones were read by immunoSEQ multiplex PCR, and TCRdb kept only the in-frame ones, dropping some. The table has about 120,000 clones, 10% to 13% seen once. Sequencing input: PBMCs. The receptor set was obtained from a woman aged 18-29 years in good health and CMV-seropositive. Each CDR3 is given with its conserved first and last residue. Rows give clone size only sometimes, using once, few, many, or a class for an expanded clone.

>15|TRBV4-1|TRBJ2-5|few
CASSPRTSGIETQYF
>16|TRBV9|TRBJ2-7|-
CASSVGGSGTAYEQYF
>17|TRBV18|TRBJ2-2|-
CASSLTTSGRAAGELFF
>12|TRBV27|TRBJ1-2|-
CASQRQGGGYTF
>15|TRBV7-9|TRBJ2-5|-
CASSFRLAGQETQYF
>16|TRBV5-5|TRBJ2-7|-
CASSLFETSTNYEQYF
>12|TRBV28|TRBJ1-4|-
CASSAGNEKLFF
>15|TRBV19|TRBJ2-7|few
CASSRTGTSGNEQYF
>16|TRBV5-4|TRBJ2-3|few
CASRVRAGGRTDTQYF
>16|TRBV6-6|TRBJ2-3|-
CASSQRLAGITDTQYF
>14|TRBV29-1|TRBJ2-1|-
CSAQTRLANNEQFF
>14|TRBV28|TRBJ2-7|-
CASSLSRGGYEQYF
>11|TRBV2|TRBJ2-4|-
CASSPENIQYF
>15|TRBV18|TRBJ1-3|few
CASSPPGGPGNTIYF
>15|TRBV4-1|TRBJ2-7|few
CASSTRDRGRYEQYF
>12|TRBV19|TRBJ2-1|few
CGTDSSYNEQFF
>17|TRBV13|TRBJ2-3|few
CASSLGLRTGHLDTQYF
>16|TRBV27|TRBJ2-2|few
CASSFGDRVVPGELFF
>15|TRBV7-3|TRBJ2-1|few
CASSLTSGSGNEQFF
>15|TRBV5-6|TRBJ2-5|-
CASSLGAVGGETQYF
>11|TRBV30|TRBJ1-2|-
CAWKDRDGYTF
>14|TRBV27|TRBJ1-1|-
CARETGGWNTEAFF
>17|TRBV27|TRBJ2-3|-
CASSSLAGGLVTDTQYF
>15|TRBV10-3|TRBJ1-2|-
CAIRATLQTFYGYTF
>11|TRBV4-1|TRBJ2-1|few
CASSQDREQFF
>14|TRBV4-1|TRBJ1-2|-
CASQLEQGSHGYTF
>13|TRBV28|TRBJ1-2|few
CASRPTGGQGYTF